Each of the 18 T cell receptor beta chains below was sequenced from the same sample in a study of cytomegalovirus exposure and HLA in healthy donors. It was with 60 Vbeta and 13 Jbeta primers that the PCR ran. Sequenced by immunoSEQ multiplex PCR; TCRdb stores in-frame clones only, minus some. The sample has about 140,000 clones; 80% are singletons. Sequencing used PBMCs. The receptors come from a man aged 25 to 40 in good health and CMV-seronegative.

The rearrangement links TRBV11-2 to TRBJ1-3; 9 bases fit TRBD1. V dropped 5 bases and J dropped 8; count of bases not matched to a gene: 1. Germline loops: CDR1 SGHAT, CDR2 FQNNGV. This CDR3 contains 12 residues. The CDR3 spells CASSRQGDTIYF. The CDR3, as DNA: TGTGCCAGCAGCCGACAGGGGGACACCATATATTTT.

This clone was counted a single time. V gene TRBV6-5 combines with J gene TRBJ1-1; 7 bases line up with TRBD1. In germline, CDR1 is MNHEY, CDR2 SVGAGI. The CDR3 sequence is 15 residues long. With V trimmed by 6 bases and J by 1 base, 8 bases remained unmatched. The CDR3 nucleotides read TGTGCCAGCAGCCCCCGGACAGGAAGGAACACTGAAGCTTTCTTT. Translating it yields CASSPRTGRNTEAFF.

The genes are TRBV18 and TRBJ2-1; 12 bases agree with TRBD2. V shed 2 bases and J 3 bases; nucleotides not matched to a gene: 2. Germline CDR1 and CDR2: KGHSH and LQKENI. The CDR3 loop spans 16 amino acids. For the CDR3, the DNA is TGTGCCAGCTCACCAACTAGCGGGGGGTACTACAATGAGCAGTTCTTC. It codes for CASSPTSGGYYNEQFF. The complete variable domain, with remaining parts taken from reference TRBV18 and TRBJ2-1, reads NAGVMQNPRHLVRRRGQEARLRCSPMKGHSHVYWYRQLPEEGLKFMVYLQKENIIDESGMPKERFSAEFPKEGPSILRIQQVVRGDSAAYFCASSPTSGGYYNEQFFGPGTRLTVL.

V and J are TRBV15 and TRBJ1-2; D perhaps matches TRBD1 (6 bases). The CDR3 spans 16 residues. Between the trimmed V and J ends, which lost 1 base and 2 bases, there was a span of 14 bases. Germline lookup yields CDR1 LNHNV and CDR2 YYDKDF (reference sequence). Here the CDR3 reads CATSRARGATNYGYTF. CDR3 bases: TGTGCCACCAGCAGAGCGCGGGGGGCAACAAACTATGGCTACACCTTC.

V gene TRBV10-3 combines with J gene TRBJ2-7; 11 positions agree with TRBD1. CDR3 length: 13 amino acids. Looked up from germline, CDR1 is ENHRY and CDR2 is SYGVKD. With V trimmed by 6 bases and J by 4 bases, 2 bases remained unmatched. CDR3 coding DNA: TGTGCCATCAGAGGGACAGGGGGATACGAGCAGTACTTC. It translates to CAIRGTGGYEQYF.

The V gene is TRBV6-6, the J gene TRBJ1-6; 7 nucleotides match TRBD1. This CDR3 comprises 16 residues. Trimming removed 5 bases from V and 6 bases from J; junction bases left unmatched: 10. Per germline, CDR1 MNHNY and CDR2 SVGAGI (reference sequence). As DNA, the CDR3 is TGTGCCAGCAGTCACGGGACAGTTACCGGTAATTCACCCCTCCACTTT. This codes for CASSHGTVTGNSPLHF.

The chain carries TRBV5-1 and TRBJ2-1; 12 positions match TRBD2. V was pared by 5 bases and J by 7 bases, with 13 bases of the junction left unmatched. CDR1 and CDR2 from the germline V gene are SGHRS and YFSETQ. The CDR3 length is 17 residues. The CDR3 spells CASRRGLAGGGHNEQFF. CDR3 coding DNA: TGCGCCAGCAGGAGGGGGCTAGCGGGAGGGGGTCATAATGAGCAGTTCTTC.

This chain connects TRBV2 to TRBJ2-3; no firm D call. Trimming cost V 4 bases and J 8 bases, with 16 bases left between them. Germline V gene lookup returns CDR1 SNHLY and CDR2 FYNNEI. The CDR3 is 14 amino acids. The chain's CDR3 is CASSASSGVGTQYF. In DNA form, the CDR3 reads TGTGCCAGCAGTGCTAGTAGTGGTGTTGGTACGCAGTATTTT.

The chain combines TRBV7-8 with TRBJ2-1, with D maybe TRBD1 (6 bases). Trimming shortened V by 5 bases and J by 6 bases, and 14 bases separated the two germline ends. The germline gives CDR1 SGHVS, CDR2 FQNEAQ. The CDR3 has 14 amino acids. The CDR3 DNA sequence: TGTGCCAGCAGCCCCCGGGACACGCGCAATGAGCAGTTCTTC. This translates into CASSPRDTRNEQFF.

This clone has just a few counts. This chain joins TRBV5-1 and TRBJ1-1; 7 nucleotides line up with TRBD1. With V trimmed by 6 bases and J by 8 bases, 7 bases remained unmatched. Germline V gives CDR1 SGHRS, CDR2 YFSETQ. The CDR3 consists of 12 residues. Here the CDR3 reads CASNPRGGEAFF. The CDR3 nucleotides are TGCGCCAGCAACCCCCGAGGGGGCGAAGCTTTCTTT. The whole variable domain, remainder taken from reference TRBV5-1 and TRBJ1-1, is KAGVTQTPRYLIKTRGQQVTLSCSPISGHRSVSWYQQTPGQGLQFLFEYFSETQRNKGNFPGRFSGRQFSNSRSEMNVSTLELGDSALYLCASNPRGGEAFFGQGTRLTVV.

In the case of this clone: Different DNA sequences within this sample yield the same CDR3. The chain employs TRBV5-4 and TRBJ2-3; TRBD2 matches at 9 bases. Trimming at V came to 0 bases and at J to 2 bases, leaving 4 bases not matched to a gene. In germline, CDR1 is SGHNT, CDR2 YYREEE (reference sequence). The CDR3 loop spans 16 amino acids. The CDR3 region is CASSLGLAGDTDTQYF. The CDR3 DNA reads as TGTGCCAGCAGCTTGGGGTTAGCGGGGGACACAGATACGCAGTATTTT.

This rearrangement joins TRBV5-8 to TRBJ1-1, with 11 bases identical to TRBD1. The CDR3 spans 15 residues. Germline V gene sequence: CDR1 SGHTS, CDR2 YDEGEE. V lost 4 bases, J lost 5 bases, and 7 bases stayed unmatched. CDR3 nucleotides: TGTGCCAGCAGCCGGACCGGGACAGGGGGGACTGAAGCTTTCTTT. Its translation is CASSRTGTGGTEAFF.

The chain recombines TRBV6-5 with TRBJ2-7; 11 bases are shared with TRBD1. Germline lookup yields CDR1 MNHEY and CDR2 SVGAGI. V dropped 5 bases and J dropped 7; count of bases not matched to a gene: 7. The CDR3 runs to 14 residues. The CDR3 DNA follows: TGTGCCAGCAGTACCCGGGACAGGGGGGGAGAGCAGTACTTC. This sequence encodes CASSTRDRGGEQYF.

This clone has a single count. The chain recombines TRBV7-8 with TRBJ2-7, with D maybe TRBD1 (6 bases). V was clipped by 5 bases and J by 4 bases, with 24 bases between them. The CDR3 sequence is 17 residues long. Germline-derived CDR1 and CDR2 are SGHVS and FQNEAQ. CDR3 sequence (DNA): TGTGCCAGCAGCGGCACATCGGGACACCCAACCCCATACGAGCAGTACTTC. Translating it yields CASSGTSGHPTPYEQYF.

This rearrangement joins TRBV6-6 to TRBJ1-5; a weak D match, TRBD1 (6 bases). Germline-derived CDR1 and CDR2 are MNHNY and SVGAGI (reference sequence). The CDR3 has 14 residues. The ends were cut back, 4 bases at V and 5 bases at J, with 12 bases in the middle. The CDR3 bases are TGTGCCAGCAGTTGGGGGCAGGGGTATCAGCCCCAGCATTTT. This encodes CASSWGQGYQPQHF.

The chain carries TRBV19 and TRBJ1-2; D not resolved. The CDR3 is made up of 12 amino acids. Per germline, CDR1 LNHDA and CDR2 SQIVND (reference sequence). The germline V and J ends were trimmed by 3 bases and 6 bases, with 8 bases remaining between them. This CDR3 is CASSIAGNGYTF. For the CDR3, the DNA is TGTGCCAGTAGTATTGCGGGCAATGGCTACACCTTC.

The chain has TRBV19 and TRBJ1-5, with a possible D match to TRBD1 (6 bases). Germline assignment: CDR1 LNHDA and CDR2 SQIVND (reference sequence). The CDR3 has 16 residues. The germline V and J ends were trimmed by 6 bases and 7 bases, with 22 bases remaining between them. For the CDR3, the DNA is TGTGCCAGTAGCTTCCATCCACAGGGCGTGGGACAGCCCCAGCATTTT. Its translation: CASSFHPQGVGQPQHF.

The chain has TRBV5-1 and TRBJ2-5; tentatively, D is TRBD1 (6 bases). The CDR3 sequence is 16 residues long. With 2 bases removed from V and 1 base from J, the gap between germline ends came to 15 bases. In germline, CDR1 is SGHRS, CDR2 YFSETQ. The CDR3 loop is CASSFNHGQSQETQYF. DNA of the CDR3: TGCGCCAGCAGCTTTAACCACGGACAGAGCCAAGAGACCCAGTACTTC.